This TCR beta chain was recorded in a study of T cell responses to AZD1222 COVID-19 vaccine. The table came from immunoSEQ multiplex PCR; TCRdb's copy has only in-frame clones and leaves some out. The sample comprises some 100,000 clones, 87% of which are singletons, and approximately 12% rests with the top ten. Unmatched junction bases numbered 3, after V lost 5 bases and J lost 7 bases. The CDR3 is 13 residues long. In germline, CDR1 is KGHSH, CDR2 LQKENI. About this clone itself: This same CDR3 is encoded by further DNA sequences in the sample.

The clonotype was recovered from an adult in good health. The specimen was peripheral blood, collected on day 0 of AZD1222 vaccination. The chain couples TRBV18 to TRBJ1-5; 9 bases agree with TRBD1. The CDR3 DNA follows: TGTGCCAGCTCAAGGGACAGGGAACAGCCCCAGCATTTT. Translating gives CASSRDREQPQHF.